Listed here are 23 T cell receptor beta chains from one sample, sequenced in a study of blood T cells in healthy people across ages. Next came a second PCR, run for about 7 to 12 cycles, which used a sample-barcoded 5' primer along with a J-beta primer mix. A single record per CDR3 protein comes from TCRdb applying MiXCR to the 5' RACE reads. Among 600,000 to 850,000 distinct CDR3 sequences listed, 25% were seen once. The same specimen was also included in a second study, on T cells of mothers and their children.

Sequencing was done on a sample of blood. The origin of the receptors is a boy between 10 and 17 years old in good health.

This clonotype was observed a handful of times. Written as DNA, the CDR3 is TGTGCCAGCTCACCATCCGAGGGCCTAGTCTACAATGAGCAGTTCTTC. This encodes CASSPSEGLVYNEQFF. The genes are TRBV18 and TRBJ2-1, with TRBD2 as a possible D gene (5 bases). The CDR3 is made up of 16 amino acids. Germline values: CDR1 KGHSH, CDR2 LQKENI. Trimming shortened V by 2 bases and J by 3 bases, and 14 bases separated the two germline ends.

This clonotype was seen a handful of times. The chain combines TRBV4-1 with TRBJ1-3; D uncertain. The CDR3 runs to 17 residues. The V end lost 2 bases, the J end lost 0 bases, and 14 bases lay between the germline ends. Germline CDR1 MGHRA, CDR2 YSYEKL. CDR3 bases: TGCGCCAGCAGCCAACTCCCCTTCCCGAGCTCTGGAAACACCATATATTTT. Its protein is CASSQLPFPSSGNTIYF.

The rearrangement uses TRBV14 and TRBJ2-7; D call uncertain. Trimming took 5 bases from V and 6 from J, leaving 8 bases between them. Germline V gene lookup returns CDR1 SGHDN and CDR2 FVKESK. This CDR3 has 11 residues. This CDR3 reads CASSDESEQYF. CDR3 bases: TGTGCCAGCAGCGACGAGAGCGAGCAGTACTTC.

Comment on this clonotype: This may come from a read error, since a much larger clone is one base off. The genes are TRBV2 and TRBJ2-3; 7 bases line up with TRBD2. V lost 10 bases, J lost 8 bases, and 9 bases stayed unmatched. Germline V gene data show CDR1 as SNHLY and CDR2 as FYNNEI. The length of the CDR3 is 12 residues. CDR3 in amino acids: CATGTGGSTQYF. The CDR3 DNA follows: TGTGCCACCGGGACTGGCGGGAGTACGCAGTATTTT.

Only a few counts were recorded for this clonotype. The V call is TRBV5-1, the J call TRBJ2-7, with 8 bases matching TRBD2. CDR1 and CDR2 from the germline V gene are SGHRS and YFSETQ. The CDR3 totals 15 residues. Trimming took 1 base from V and 0 from J; bases not matched to a gene: 3. The CDR3 sequence is CASSLFAGGSYEQYF. CDR3 nucleotides: TGCGCCAGCAGCTTGTTTGCGGGAGGCTCCTACGAGCAGTACTTC.

This clonotype was counted between two and nine times. The chain couples TRBV2 to TRBJ2-5; D unresolved. Trimming removed 8 bases at V and 5 bases at J, with 12 bases between. This CDR3 has 12 residues. Germline V gene lookup returns CDR1 SNHLY and CDR2 FYNNEI. CDR3 nucleotide sequence: TGTGCCAGCGCGGCGGCGTCTGAGACCCAGTACTTC. Amino acids: CASAAASETQYF.

The rearrangement links TRBV3-1 to TRBJ2-7, with a possible D match to TRBD2 (6 bases). Germline V lookup: CDR1 LGHDT, CDR2 YNNKEL (reference sequence). The ends were cut back, 4 bases at V and 3 bases at J, with 13 bases in the middle. This CDR3 has 14 residues. CDR3 residues: CASSPQLAYYEQYF. In DNA form, the CDR3 reads TGTGCCAGCAGCCCTCAACTAGCCTACTACGAGCAGTACTTC.

A few counts support this clonotype. The CDR3 DNA sequence: TGTGCCAGCAGCCGACGCGGGGCAGCCGATATAGGCGAAAAACTGTTTTTT. Its protein is CASSRRGAADIGEKLFF. This chain connects TRBV4-2 to TRBJ1-4; perhaps TRBD1 as D (5 bases). Germline CDR1 LGHNA, CDR2 YNFKEQ. V was trimmed by 4 bases and J by 8 bases, leaving 23 bases between them. CDR3 size: 17 residues.

This clonotype was recorded a few times. The V and J genes are TRBV7-6 and TRBJ2-4; TRBD2 agrees at 9 bases. CDR3 length: 15 amino acids. Germline V gene data show CDR1 as SGHVS and CDR2 as FNYEAQ. With V trimmed by 2 bases and J by 2 bases, 1 base remained unmatched. The CDR3 region has the DNA TGTGCCAGCAGCTTACTAGCGGGGTCCAAAAACATTCAGTACTTC. This translates into CASSLLAGSKNIQYF.

Comment on this clonotype: An end of the junction differs from the germline gene, which may be a read error. The rearrangement uses TRBV7-7 and TRBJ2-5; either TRBD1 or TRBD2 may fit D (6 bases each). Germline V gene data show CDR1 as SSHAT and CDR2 as FNYEAQ (reference sequence). The CDR3 is 16 residues long. The CDR3 DNA is TGTGCTAGCAGCTTAATCAGTGGGGGGCCCCAAGAGACCCAGTACTTC. It is translated as CASSLISGGPQETQYF.

This clonotype was recorded a few times. One end of the junction fails to match germline, which may point to a read error. The chain couples TRBV11-3 to TRBJ2-5, with D perhaps TRBD2 (6 bases). CDR3 length equals 14 residues. Looked up from germline, CDR1 is SGHNT and CDR2 is YENEEA. The CDR3 nucleotides read TGTGCCAGCAACTTAGTTCGGGGGACGGAGACCCAGTACTTC. This codes for CASNLVRGTETQYF. Full variable domain (rest looked up from reference TRBV11-3 and TRBJ2-5): EAGVVQSPRYKIIEKKQPVAFWCNPISGHNTLYWYLQNLGQGPELLIRYENEEAVDDSQLPKDRFSAERLKGVDSTLKIQPAELGDSAVYLCASNLVRGTETQYFGPGTRLLVL.

The chain recombines TRBV2 with TRBJ2-5, with 10 bases aligning to TRBD2. V gave up 4 bases and J gave up 5 bases; unmatched junction bases: 7. Germline CDR1 and CDR2: SNHLY and FYNNEI. The CDR3 consists of 15 residues. The CDR3 loop is CASSGLAGARETQYF. DNA of the CDR3: TGTGCCAGCAGTGGTCTAGCGGGAGCGAGGGAGACCCAGTACTTC.

This rearrangement joins TRBV4-2 to TRBJ1-1; 7 nucleotides agree with TRBD1. The germline V gene encodes CDR1 LGHNA and CDR2 YNFKEQ. This CDR3 spans 17 amino acids. V shed 4 bases and J 0 bases; nucleotides not matched to a gene: 11. Here the CDR3 DNA reads TGTGCCAGCAGCCGCCCGACAGGGATAATCATGAACACTGAAGCTTTCTTT. This translates into CASSRPTGIIMNTEAFF.

This chain connects TRBV28 to TRBJ2-1, with a possible D match to TRBD2 (6 bases). Germline loops: CDR1 MDHEN, CDR2 SYDVKM. CDR3 length: 14 residues. V was cut by 8 bases and J by 5 bases, with 16 bases left in between. The chain's CDR3 is CASGPPSEDNEQFF. The CDR3 nucleotides read TGTGCCAGCGGCCCCCCTAGCGAAGACAATGAGCAGTTCTTC. Full variable domain (remainder filled in from reference TRBV28 and TRBJ2-1): DVKVTQSSRYLVKRTGEKVFLECVQDMDHENMFWYRQDPGLGLRLIYFSYDVKMKEKGDIPEGYSVSREKKERFSLILESASTNQTSMYLCASGPPSEDNEQFFGPGTRLTVL.

In the case of this clonotype: A junction boundary mismatches the germline segment, possibly from a read error. The V call is TRBV11-3, the J call TRBJ2-1; TRBD2 agrees at 10 bases. CDR3 length: 15 residues. The germline V gene encodes CDR1 SGHNT and CDR2 YENEEA. The chain's CDR3 is CASSPAGGPLNERFF. CDR3 in DNA: TGTGCCAGCAGCCCAGCGGGAGGGCCGTTGAATGAGCGGTTCTTC. Complete variable domain (other parts from reference TRBV11-3 and TRBJ2-1): EAGVVQSPRYKIIEKKQPVAFWCNPISGHNTLYWYLQNLGQGPELLIRYENEEAVDDSQLPKDRFSAERLKGVDSTLKIQPAELGDSAVYLCASSPAGGPLNERFFGPGTRLTVL.

This clonotype was counted a few times. The J gene is TRBJ2-7, the V gene TRBV11-2; either TRBD1 or TRBD2 may fit D (5 bases each). Trimming took off 4 bases at V and 2 bases at J, with 12 bases between the two ends. Per the germline V gene, CDR1 is SGHAT and CDR2 is FQNNGV. CDR3 length equals 14 residues. DNA for the CDR3: TGTGCCAGCAGCTATTTTGGGACCACCTACGAGCAGTACTTC. Translated: CASSYFGTTYEQYF.

This CDR3 is CASSFEGSTDTQYF. The CDR3 DNA reads TGTGCCAGCAGTTTTGAGGGAAGCACAGATACGCAGTATTTT. The V and J genes are TRBV12-3 or TRBV12-4 and TRBJ2-3; possible D gene TRBD2, 5 bases. The germline V and J ends were trimmed by 3 bases and 0 bases, with 7 bases remaining between them. This CDR3 comprises 14 residues.

This clonotype was seen more than once but under ten times. The chain is built from TRBV3-1 and TRBJ2-7, with 9 nucleotides matching TRBD2. V was pared by 4 bases and J by 11 bases, with 9 bases of the junction left unmatched. The CDR3 spans 13 residues. Germline-derived CDR1 and CDR2 are LGHDT and YNNKEL (reference sequence). This chain's CDR3 is CASSLLTSGLEYF. In DNA form, the CDR3 reads TGTGCCAGCAGCCTACTTACTAGCGGGTTAGAGTACTTC.

In its sample, this clonotype was seen a few times. The J gene is TRBJ2-1, the V gene TRBV4-3; D gene uncertain. The CDR3 extends over 13 amino acids. Trimming stripped 3 bases from V and 8 bases from J, with 11 bases between. Germline CDR1 LGHNA, CDR2 YSLEER. CDR3 protein: CASSQGKADEQFF. CDR3 nucleotide sequence: TGCGCCAGCAGCCAGGGTAAGGCAGATGAGCAGTTCTTC.

In this sample, this clonotype turned up a few times. V and J are TRBV7-3 and TRBJ2-3; TRBD2 is a possible D gene (7 bases). V gave up 5 bases and J gave up 4 bases, with 10 bases separating them. Germline V CDR1 and CDR2: SGHTA, FQGTGA. CDR3 size: 13 residues. The CDR3 here is CASSPGGADTQYF. The DNA for the CDR3 is TGTGCCAGCAGCCCGGGGGGCGCAGATACGCAGTATTTT. The full variable domain, its missing parts supplied by reference TRBV7-3 and TRBJ2-3, is GAGVSQTPSNKVTEKGKYVELRCDPISGHTALYWYRQSLGQGPEFLIYFQGTGAADDSGLPNDRFFAVRPEGSVSTLKIQRTERGDSAVYLCASSPGGADTQYFGPGTRLTVL.

This clonotype was seen a handful of times. This chain connects TRBV20-1 to TRBJ1-2, with D maybe TRBD1 (5 bases). CDR1 is DFQATT and CDR2 is SNEGSKA in the germline V gene (reference sequence). CDR3 length equals 15 residues. V was clipped by 7 bases and J by 1 base, with 19 bases between them. CDR3 coding DNA: TGCAGTGTCCCGAAGCTGGGGGGTGGTAACTATGGCTACACCTTC. This sequence encodes CSVPKLGGGNYGYTF.

This rearrangement joins TRBV20-1 to TRBJ2-2; D unresolved. The germline V and J ends were trimmed by 3 bases and 3 bases, with 14 bases remaining between them. The CDR3 sequence is 15 residues long. Germline CDR1 is DFQATT and CDR2 is SNEGSKA (reference sequence). For the CDR3, the DNA is TGCAGTGCTAGTGAGTCCACAGTCGACACCGGGGAGCTGTTTTTT. It encodes CSASESTVDTGELFF.

The chain joins TRBV7-9 to TRBJ2-1; TRBD2 agrees at 7 bases. There are 16 residues in the CDR3. Germline V CDR1 and CDR2: SEHNR, FQNEAQ (reference sequence). J was trimmed by 3 bases and V by 8 bases; bases with no gene match: 13. The CDR3: CASASPGGSHYNEQFF. CDR3 DNA: TGTGCCAGCGCTTCCCCCGGGGGGTCTCACTACAATGAGCAGTTCTTC.